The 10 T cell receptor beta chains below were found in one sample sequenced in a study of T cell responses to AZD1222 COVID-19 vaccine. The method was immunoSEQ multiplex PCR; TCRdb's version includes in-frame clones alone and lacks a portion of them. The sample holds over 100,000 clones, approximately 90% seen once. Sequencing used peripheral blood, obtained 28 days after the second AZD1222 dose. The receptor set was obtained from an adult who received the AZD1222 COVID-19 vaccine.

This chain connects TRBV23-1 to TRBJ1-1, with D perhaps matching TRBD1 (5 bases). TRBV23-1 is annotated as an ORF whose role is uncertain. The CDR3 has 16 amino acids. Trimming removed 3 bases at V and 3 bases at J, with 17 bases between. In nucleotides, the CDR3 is TGCGCCAGCAGTCACACACAGGAGGCTACGGACACTGAAGCTTTCTTT. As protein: CASSHTQEATDTEAFF.

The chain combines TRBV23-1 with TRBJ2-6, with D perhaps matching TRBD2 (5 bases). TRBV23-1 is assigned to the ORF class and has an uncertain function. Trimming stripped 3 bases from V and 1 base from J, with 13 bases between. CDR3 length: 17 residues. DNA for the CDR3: TGCGCCAGCAGTCAGAGGAGGAACCCTTCTGGGGCCAACGTCCTGACTTTC. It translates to CASSQRRNPSGANVLTF.

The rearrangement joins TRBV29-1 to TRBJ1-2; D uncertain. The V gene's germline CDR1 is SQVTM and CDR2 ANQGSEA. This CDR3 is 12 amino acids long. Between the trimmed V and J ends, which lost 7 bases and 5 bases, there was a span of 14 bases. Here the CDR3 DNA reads TGCAGCGGGGTCAATGACGGGTATGGCTACACCTTC. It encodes CSGVNDGYGYTF.

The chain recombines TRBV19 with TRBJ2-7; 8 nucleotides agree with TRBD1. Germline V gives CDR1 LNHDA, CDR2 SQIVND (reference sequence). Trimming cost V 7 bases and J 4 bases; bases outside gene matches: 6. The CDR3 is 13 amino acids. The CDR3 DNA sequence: TGTGCCAGTACCAATGGGGACAGGTACGAGCAGTACTTC. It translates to CASTNGDRYEQYF.

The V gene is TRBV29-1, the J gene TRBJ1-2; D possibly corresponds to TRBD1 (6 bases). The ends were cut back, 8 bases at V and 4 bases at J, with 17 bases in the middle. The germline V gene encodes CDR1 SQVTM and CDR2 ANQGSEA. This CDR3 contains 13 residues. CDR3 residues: CSFFSDRPYGYTF. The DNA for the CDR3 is TGCAGCTTCTTTAGCGACAGGCCCTATGGCTACACCTTC.

The CDR3 region is CASSFINEQFF. CDR3 nucleotides: TGTGCCAGCAGTTTCATAAATGAGCAGTTCTTC. This chain links TRBV27 with TRBJ2-1; D is unresolved. The CDR3 runs to 11 residues. CDR1 is MNHEY and CDR2 is SMNVEV in the germline V gene (reference sequence). V dropped 3 bases and J dropped 7 bases, with 4 bases sitting between them.

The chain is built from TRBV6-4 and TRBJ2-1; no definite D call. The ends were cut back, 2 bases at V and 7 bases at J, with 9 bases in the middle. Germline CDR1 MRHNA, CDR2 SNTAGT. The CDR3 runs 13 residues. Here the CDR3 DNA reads TGTGCCAGCAGTGACGAGGCAGGTAATGAGCAGTTCTTC. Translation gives CASSDEAGNEQFF.

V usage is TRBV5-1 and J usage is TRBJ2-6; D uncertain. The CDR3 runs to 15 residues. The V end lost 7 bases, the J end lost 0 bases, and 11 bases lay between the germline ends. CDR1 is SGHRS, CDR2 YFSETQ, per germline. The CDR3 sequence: CASLPDLSGANVLTF. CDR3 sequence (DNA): TGCGCCAGCCTGCCTGACCTCTCTGGGGCCAACGTCCTGACTTTC. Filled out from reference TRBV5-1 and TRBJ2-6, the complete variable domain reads KAGVTQTPRYLIKTRGQQVTLSCSPISGHRSVSWYQQTPGQGLQFLFEYFSETQRNKGNFPGRFSGRQFSNSRSEMNVSTLELGDSALYLCASLPDLSGANVLTFGAGSRLTVL.

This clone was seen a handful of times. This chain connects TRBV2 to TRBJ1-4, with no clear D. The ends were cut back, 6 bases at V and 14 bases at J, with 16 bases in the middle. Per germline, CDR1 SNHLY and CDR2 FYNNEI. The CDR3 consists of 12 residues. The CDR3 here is CASSLKLYSLFF. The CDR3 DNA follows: TGTGCCAGCAGCCTCAAATTGTACTCTCTGTTTTTT. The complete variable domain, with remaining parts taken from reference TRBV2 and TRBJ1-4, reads EPEVTQTPSHQVTQMGQEVILRCVPISNHLYFYWYRQILGQKVEFLVSFYNNEISEKSEIFDDQFSVERPDGSNFTLKIRSTKLEDSAMYFCASSLKLYSLFFGSGTQLSVL.

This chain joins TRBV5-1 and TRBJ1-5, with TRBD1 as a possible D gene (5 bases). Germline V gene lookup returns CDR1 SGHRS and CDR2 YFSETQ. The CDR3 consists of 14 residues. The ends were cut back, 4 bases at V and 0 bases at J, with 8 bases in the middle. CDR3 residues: CASSPDSSNQPQHF. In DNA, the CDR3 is TGCGCCAGCAGCCCCGACAGTAGCAATCAGCCCCAGCATTTT.